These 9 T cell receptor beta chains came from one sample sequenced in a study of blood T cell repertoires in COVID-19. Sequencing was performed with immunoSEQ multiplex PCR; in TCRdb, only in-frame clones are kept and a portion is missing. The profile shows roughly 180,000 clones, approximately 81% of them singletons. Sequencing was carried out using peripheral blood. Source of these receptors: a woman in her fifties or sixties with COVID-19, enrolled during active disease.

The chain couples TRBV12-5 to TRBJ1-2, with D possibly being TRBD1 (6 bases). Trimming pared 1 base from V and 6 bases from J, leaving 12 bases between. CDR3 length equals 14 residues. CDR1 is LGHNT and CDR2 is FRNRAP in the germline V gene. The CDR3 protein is CASGLEQGFHGYTF. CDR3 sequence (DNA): TGTGCTAGTGGTTTGGAGCAGGGGTTTCATGGCTACACCTTC.

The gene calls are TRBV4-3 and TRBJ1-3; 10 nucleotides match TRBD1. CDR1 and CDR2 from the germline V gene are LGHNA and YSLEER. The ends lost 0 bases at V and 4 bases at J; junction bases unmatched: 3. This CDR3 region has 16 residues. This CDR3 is CASSQDGTGAGNTIYF. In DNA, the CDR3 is TGCGCCAGCAGCCAAGATGGGACAGGGGCCGGAAACACCATATATTTT.

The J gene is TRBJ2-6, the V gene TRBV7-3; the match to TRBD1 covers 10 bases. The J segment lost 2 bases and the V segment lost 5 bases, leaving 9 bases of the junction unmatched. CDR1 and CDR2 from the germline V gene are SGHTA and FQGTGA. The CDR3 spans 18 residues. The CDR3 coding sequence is TGTGCCAGCAGCCCCTGGACAGGGGGAATAGCTGGGGCCAACGTCCTGACTTTC. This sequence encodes CASSPWTGGIAGANVLTF. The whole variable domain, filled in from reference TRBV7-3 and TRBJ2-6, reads GAGVSQTPSNKVTEKGKYVELRCDPISGHTALYWYRQSLGQGPEFLIYFQGTGAADDSGLPNDRFFAVRPEGSVSTLKIQRTERGDSAVYLCASSPWTGGIAGANVLTFGAGSRLTVL.

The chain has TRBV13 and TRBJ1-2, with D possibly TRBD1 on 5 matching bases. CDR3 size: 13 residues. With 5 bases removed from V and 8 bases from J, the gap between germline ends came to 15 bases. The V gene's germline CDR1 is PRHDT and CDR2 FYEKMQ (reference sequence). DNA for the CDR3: TGTGCCAGCAGCCGATCAGGGTATCGAGGCTACACCTTC. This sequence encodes CASSRSGYRGYTF.

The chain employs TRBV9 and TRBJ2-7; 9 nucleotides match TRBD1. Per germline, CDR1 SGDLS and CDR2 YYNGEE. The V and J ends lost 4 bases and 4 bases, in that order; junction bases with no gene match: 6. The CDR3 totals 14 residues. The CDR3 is CASSFTGQGYEQYF. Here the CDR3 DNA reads TGTGCCAGCAGCTTCACGGGACAGGGTTACGAGCAGTACTTC.

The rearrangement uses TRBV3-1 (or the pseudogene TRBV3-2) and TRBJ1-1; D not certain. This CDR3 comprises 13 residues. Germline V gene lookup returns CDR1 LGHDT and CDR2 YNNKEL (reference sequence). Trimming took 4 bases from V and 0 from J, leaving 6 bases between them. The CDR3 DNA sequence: TGTGCCAGCAGCCTGTATATGAACACTGAAGCTTTCTTT. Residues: CASSLYMNTEAFF.

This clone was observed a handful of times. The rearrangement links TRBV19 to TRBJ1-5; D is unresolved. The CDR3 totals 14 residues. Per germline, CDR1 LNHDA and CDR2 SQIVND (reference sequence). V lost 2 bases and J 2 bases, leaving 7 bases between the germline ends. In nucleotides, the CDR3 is TGTGCCAGTAGTATACAAACGGGCAATCAGCCCCAGCATTTT. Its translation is CASSIQTGNQPQHF.

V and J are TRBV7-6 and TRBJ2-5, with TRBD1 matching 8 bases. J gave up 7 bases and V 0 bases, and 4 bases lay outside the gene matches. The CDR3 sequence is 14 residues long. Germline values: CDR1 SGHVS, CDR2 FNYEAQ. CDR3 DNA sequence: TGTGCCAGCAGCTTAGCGGACAGGGATGGGACCCAGTACTTC. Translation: CASSLADRDGTQYF.

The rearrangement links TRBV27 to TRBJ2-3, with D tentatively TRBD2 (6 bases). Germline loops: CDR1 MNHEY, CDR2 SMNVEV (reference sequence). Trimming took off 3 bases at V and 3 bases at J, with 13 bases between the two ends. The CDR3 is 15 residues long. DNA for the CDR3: TGTGCCAGCAGTTTCCTACTAGCTGGGACAGATACGCAGTATTTT. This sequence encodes CASSFLLAGTDTQYF.